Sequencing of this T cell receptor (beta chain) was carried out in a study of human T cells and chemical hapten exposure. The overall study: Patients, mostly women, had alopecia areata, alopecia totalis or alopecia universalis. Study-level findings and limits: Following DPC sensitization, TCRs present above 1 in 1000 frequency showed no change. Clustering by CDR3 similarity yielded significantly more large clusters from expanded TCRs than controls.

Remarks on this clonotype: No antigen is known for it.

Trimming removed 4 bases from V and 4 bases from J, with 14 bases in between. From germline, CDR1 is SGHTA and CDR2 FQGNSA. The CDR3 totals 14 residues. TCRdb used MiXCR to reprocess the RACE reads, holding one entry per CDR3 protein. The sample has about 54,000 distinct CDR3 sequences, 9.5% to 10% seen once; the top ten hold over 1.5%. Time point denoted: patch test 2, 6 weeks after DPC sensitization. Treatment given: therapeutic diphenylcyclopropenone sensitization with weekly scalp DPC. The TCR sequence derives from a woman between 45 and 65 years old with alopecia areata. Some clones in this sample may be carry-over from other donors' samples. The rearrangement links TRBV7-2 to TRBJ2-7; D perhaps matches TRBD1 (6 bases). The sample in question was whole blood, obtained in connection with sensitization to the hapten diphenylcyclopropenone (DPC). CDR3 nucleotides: TGTGCCAGCAGCTCCGGACAGATTTCGTACGAGCAGTACTTC. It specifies CASSSGQISYEQYF.